The clone carrying this T cell receptor beta chain was seen ten or more times. Its antigen is currently unknown. This sample was included in a study of early T cells in non-severe SARS-CoV-2 infection. Looking at the study overall: Unsorted whole blood bulk RNA was sequenced, with unpaired chains. Broader study findings: CD4 and private specificities were missed by VDJdb matching, which favored anti-spike CD8 responses.

Molecules of cDNA were individually given unique molecular identifiers that were attached to them. MiXCR was run by TCRdb on the 5' RACE reads, yielding one entry per CDR3 protein. The profile covers more than 85,000 distinct CDR3 sequences, with around 12% appearing a single time and 5% to 8% taken by the ten largest. The ends were cut back, 0 bases at V and 6 bases at J, with 9 bases in the middle. The CDR3 has 13 amino acids. Germline-derived CDR1 and CDR2 are SGHAT and FQNNGV. The sequence was obtained from an adult who was a healthcare worker with PCR-confirmed SARS-CoV-2 infection or an uninfected control (not recorded which). The chain joins TRBV11-2 to TRBJ2-7; a possible D gene is TRBD1 (6 bases). Sequencing used whole blood. The chain's CDR3 is CASSLEAGAEQYF. CDR3 nucleotide sequence: TGTGCCAGCAGCTTAGAGGCAGGGGCCGAGCAGTACTTC.